This record covers a single T cell receptor (beta chain). V gave up 0 bases and J gave up 2 bases, with 8 bases separating them. This CDR3 is 15 amino acids long. The germline V gene encodes CDR1 MGHRA and CDR2 YSYEKL. Per the study methods: Reference gene primer amplification gave nucleated cell count estimates. Profiled with immunoSEQ multiplex PCR; TCRdb holds only in-frame clones, not every one. That table supplies the V and J calls and clone size; D and trimming were determined from the DNA. The sample consists of 350,000 to 450,000 clones, 70% to 90% of them appearing once. The data stem from a study of blood T cell repertoires in COVID-19. Whole-study context: Both acute and convalescent COVID-19 samples were obtained from the United States, Italy and Spain. Sources were T cells, B-cell-depleted T cells, or PBMCs; the material itself was cDNA or gDNA.

Specimen: peripheral blood. V usage is TRBV4-1 and J usage is TRBJ2-4; weak D call: TRBD2 (5 bases). The receptor's source is a human donor in a cohort sampled during active COVID-19. CDR3 sequence: CASSQDSGTKNIQYF. Here the CDR3 DNA reads TGCGCCAGCAGCCAAGATTCGGGGACCAAAAACATTCAGTACTTC.